The clone carrying this T cell receptor (beta chain) was seen ten or more times. The entry originates in a study of regulatory T cells in long-lasting Graves disease. V was pared by 4 bases and J by 1 base, with 4 bases between. Germline CDR1 reads GTSNPN; CDR2 reads SVGIG (reference sequence). CDR3 length: 11 amino acids. Time point described: newly diagnosed GD, antithyroid drugs for less than 3 months. Preparation of the TCR library used RNA extracted from PBMCs. Sequencing libraries for TCR beta were prepared with iRepertoire HTBI primers and Arm-PCR of CDR3 regions. TCRdb passed the multiplex PCR reads through MiXCR, listing each CDR3 protein once. Of over 400,000 distinct CDR3 sequences in the sample, 14% were seen once. These data were also filed under a second study, of T cells in Graves' hyperthyroidism and ophthalmopathy. That work contributes: The TCR CDR3 was amplified in a first-round RT-PCR using the HTBI primer set.

The receptor's source is a woman in her 50s with Graves disease. Source: peripheral blood mononuclear cells (PBMCs), taken at new diagnosis, from a patient treated with antithyroid drugs. The chain has TRBV30 and TRBJ1-2, with D unresolved. The CDR3, as DNA: TGTGCCTGGATTTTTAACTATGGCTACACCTTC. It specifies CAWIFNYGYTF.